Listed below are T cell receptor beta chains from one sample, sequenced in a study of blood T cell repertoires in COVID-19. Sequenced by immunoSEQ multiplex PCR; TCRdb stores in-frame clones only, minus some. The repertoire includes roughly 100,000 clones, approximately 85% of them detected once, and 2.1% sits in the top ten. The sample taken for sequencing was peripheral blood. Source of these receptors: a human donor in a cohort sampled during active COVID-19. CDR3s include the opening cysteine and the closing phenylalanine or tryptophan. Each record gives: clone size, V gene, J gene, D gene, CDR3 protein, CDR3 DNA. The D gene is left open where the match is weak. The listing skips clone size in some rows; elsewhere it reads once, few, many or a size class.

>few|TRBV7-8|TRBJ2-3|.
CASSLGVLASSDTQYF
TGTGCCAGCAGCTTAGGGGTACTAGCAAGTTCAGATACGCAGTATTTT
>.|TRBV4-2|TRBJ2-3|.
CASSQDGADTQYF
TGTGCCAGCAGCCAAGATGGGGCGGATACGCAGTATTTT
>once|TRBV29-1|TRBJ1-4|TRBD1
CSVVRTGDEKLFF
TGCAGCGTTGTACGGACAGGGGACGAAAAACTGTTTTTT
>.|TRBV19|TRBJ2-5|TRBD2
CASSIGGTTETQYF
TGTGCCAGTAGTATTGGTGGGACTACTGAGACCCAGTACTTC
>.|TRBV6-5|TRBJ1-2|.
CASTQGGRNGYTF
TGTGCCAGCACCCAAGGGGGTAGGAATGGCTACACCTTC
>.|TRBV11-1|TRBJ2-1|.
CASSLERGIYNEQFF
TGTGCCAGCAGCTTAGAGAGGGGGATCTACAATGAGCAGTTCTTC
>.|TRBV28|TRBJ2-5|TRBD2
CASQLAGVRETQYF
TGTGCCAGCCAACTAGCGGGAGTTCGGGAGACCCAGTACTTC
>.|TRBV28|TRBJ1-1|.
CASSSPRGMNTEAFF
TGTGCCAGCAGTTCCCCGCGGGGCATGAACACTGAAGCTTTCTTT
>.|TRBV6-6|TRBJ2-3|TRBD2
CASSPTSGRLIGTDTQYF
TGTGCCAGCAGTCCGACTAGCGGGAGGTTGATTGGAACAGATACGCAGTATTTT
>.|TRBV27|TRBJ2-3|TRBD2
CASSLSRGSTDTQYF
TGTGCCAGCAGTTTATCGCGGGGGAGCACAGATACGCAGTATTTT
>.|TRBV5-5|TRBJ1-5|.
CASSLEYYANQPQHF
TGTGCCAGCAGCTTGGAGTATTACGCGAATCAGCCCCAGCATTTT
>.|TRBV5-1|TRBJ2-1|.
CASSLDSANYNEQFF
TGCGCCAGCAGCTTGGATAGCGCAAACTACAATGAGCAGTTCTTC
>.|TRBV12-3/TRBV12-4|TRBJ1-5|.
CASSLGANQPQHF
TGTGCCAGCAGTTTAGGAGCTAATCAGCCCCAGCATTTT
>.|TRBV9|TRBJ1-4|.
CASSVASTNEKLFF
TGTGCCAGCAGCGTAGCCTCAACTAATGAAAAACTGTTTTTT
>.|TRBV3-1/TRBV3-2|TRBJ2-3|.
CASSQAASTDTQYF
TGTGCCAGCAGCCAAGCTGCGAGCACAGATACGCAGTATTTT
>.|TRBV19|TRBJ2-3|.
CASSIPVRDYSTDTQYF
TGTGCCAGTAGTATCCCAGTGCGGGATTATAGCACAGATACGCAGTATTTT
>few|TRBV5-8|TRBJ1-5|.
CASSWMGAGQPQHF
TGTGCCAGCAGCTGGATGGGGGCAGGGCAGCCCCAGCATTTT
>few|TRBV10-2|TRBJ1-2|.
CASVPGHGSYNYGYTF
TGCGCCAGTGTTCCGGGACACGGATCCTATAACTATGGCTACACCTTC
>.|TRBV13|TRBJ1-2|.
CASSLGQLDRLGGYTF
TGTGCCAGCAGCTTAGGGCAACTCGACAGGTTAGGAGGCTACACCTTC
>.|TRBV3-1/TRBV3-2|TRBJ2-5|TRBD2
CASSQRLAGVWRETQYF
TGTGCCAGCAGCCAACGGCTAGCGGGAGTTTGGAGAGAGACCCAGTACTTC
>.|TRBV5-1|TRBJ1-3|TRBD1
CASSSSGTGGNTIYF
TGCGCCAGCAGCTCGTCCGGGACAGGGGGAAACACCATATATTTT
>.|TRBV7-9|TRBJ1-5|.
CASSPSSSPQHF
TGTGCCAGCAGCCCTAGTTCGTCCCCCCAGCATTTT
>.|TRBV6-2/TRBV6-3|TRBJ1-6|.
CASSLGRYEVNSPLHF
TGTGCCAGCAGTTTAGGTCGGTATGAGGTGAATTCACCCCTCCACTTT
>.|TRBV5-1|TRBJ1-6|.
CASSLAGAPLHF
TGCGCCAGCAGCTTGGCCGGTGCACCCCTCCACTTT
>once|TRBV2|TRBJ2-7|.
CASSEQNYEQYF
TGTGCCAGCAGTGAACAGAACTACGAGCAGTACTTC
>.|TRBV3-1/TRBV3-2|TRBJ2-3|TRBD2
CASSQDRLAGEADTQYF
TGTGCCAGCAGCCAAGATCGGCTAGCGGGGGAGGCGGATACGCAGTATTTT
>.|TRBV14|TRBJ2-7|.
CASSHFYEQYF
TGTGCCAGCAGCCACTTCTACGAGCAGTACTTC
>.|TRBV5-5|TRBJ1-3|TRBD1
CASRLDREGSGNTIYF
TGTGCCAGCAGATTGGACAGGGAAGGTTCTGGAAACACCATATATTTT
>.|TRBV14|TRBJ1-1|.
CASSHLRDLRYTEAFF
TGTGCCAGCAGCCATTTGAGGGATCTAAGGTACACTGAAGCTTTCTTT
>.|TRBV28|TRBJ2-7|.
CASSITGRAREQYF
TGTGCCAGCAGTATAACAGGCAGGGCGCGGGAGCAGTACTTC
>.|TRBV5-1|TRBJ2-1|TRBD2
CASSHGTDPLAGAYNEQFF
TGCGCCAGCAGTCACGGGACGGACCCTCTAGCGGGAGCGTACAATGAGCAGTTCTTC
>.|TRBV2|TRBJ1-4|.
CASSDRQTTNEKLFF
TGTGCCAGCAGTGATCGCCAGACAACTAATGAAAAACTGTTTTTT
>once|TRBV19|TRBJ2-7|.
CASSIDPGGEQYF
TGTGCCAGTAGTATAGATCCCGGGGGCGAGCAGTACTTC
>.|TRBV6-5|TRBJ1-6|TRBD1
CASSYTGQGASPLHF
TGTGCCAGCAGTTACACCGGACAGGGGGCTTCACCCCTCCACTTT
>.|TRBV29-1|TRBJ1-4|.
CSGRANEKLFF
TGCAGCGGGCGGGCTAATGAAAAACTGTTTTTT
>.|TRBV6-6|TRBJ2-3|.
CASSMMATDTQYF
TGTGCCAGCAGTATGATGGCCACAGATACGCAGTATTTT
>.|TRBV5-1|TRBJ2-1|.
CASSEDSNNEQFF
TGCGCCAGCAGCGAGGACTCGAACAATGAGCAGTTCTTC
>.|TRBV5-1|TRBJ2-7|TRBD2
CASSKLSGGTYEQYF
TGCGCCAGCAGCAAACTTAGCGGGGGCACCTACGAGCAGTACTTC
>.|TRBV15|TRBJ1-1|.
CATSRVAGGDTEAFF
TGTGCCACCAGCAGAGTTGCAGGTGGTGACACTGAAGCTTTCTTT
>.|TRBV12-3/TRBV12-4|TRBJ1-1|TRBD1
CASRTGGTEAFF
TGTGCCAGCAGAACAGGGGGCACTGAAGCTTTCTTT
>.|TRBV2|TRBJ1-1|.
CASSGGGRNTEAFF
TGTGCCAGCAGTGGTGGGGGGAGGAACACTGAAGCTTTCTTT
>.|TRBV7-3|TRBJ1-4|.
CASSPVGGLNEKLFF
TGTGCCAGCAGCCCCGTAGGTGGACTCAATGAAAAACTGTTTTTT
>.|TRBV30|TRBJ2-1|.
CAWSENEQFF
TGTGCCTGGAGCGAGAATGAGCAGTTCTTC
>.|TRBV7-6|TRBJ2-3|.
CASSTGILSTDTQYF
TGTGCCAGCAGCACCGGGATACTTAGCACAGATACGCAGTATTTT
>.|TRBV5-1|TRBJ1-1|.
CASSFTRVNTEAFF
TGCGCCAGCAGCTTCACCAGGGTTAACACTGAAGCTTTCTTT
>.|TRBV11-2|TRBJ2-7|.
CASSSYYYEQYF
TGTGCCAGCAGCTCATACTACTACGAGCAGTACTTC
>few|TRBV7-9|TRBJ1-6|.
CASSRTGNSPLHF
TGTGCCAGCAGCCGGACGGGAAATTCACCCCTCCACTTT
>.|TRBV28|TRBJ2-5|TRBD1
CASSVTGTGAQETQYF
TGTGCCAGCAGTGTAACCGGGACAGGGGCCCAAGAGACCCAGTACTTC
>few|TRBV6-4|TRBJ2-1|.
CASSGGPKNEQFF
TGTGCCAGCAGCGGGGGGCCAAAAAATGAGCAGTTCTTC